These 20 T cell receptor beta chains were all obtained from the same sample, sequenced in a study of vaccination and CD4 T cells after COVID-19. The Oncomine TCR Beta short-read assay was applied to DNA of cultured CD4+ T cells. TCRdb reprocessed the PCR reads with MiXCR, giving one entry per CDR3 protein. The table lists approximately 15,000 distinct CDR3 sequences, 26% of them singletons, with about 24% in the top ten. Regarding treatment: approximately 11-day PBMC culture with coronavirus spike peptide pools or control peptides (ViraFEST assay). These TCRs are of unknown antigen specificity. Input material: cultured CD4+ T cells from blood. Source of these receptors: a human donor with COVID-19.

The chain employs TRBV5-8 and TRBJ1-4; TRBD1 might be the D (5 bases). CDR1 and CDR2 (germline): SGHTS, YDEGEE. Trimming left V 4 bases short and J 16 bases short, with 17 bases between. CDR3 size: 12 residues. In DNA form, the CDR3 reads TGTGCCAGCAGCCTAACCGGGGGGGAAGAGTTTTTT. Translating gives CASSLTGGEEFF.

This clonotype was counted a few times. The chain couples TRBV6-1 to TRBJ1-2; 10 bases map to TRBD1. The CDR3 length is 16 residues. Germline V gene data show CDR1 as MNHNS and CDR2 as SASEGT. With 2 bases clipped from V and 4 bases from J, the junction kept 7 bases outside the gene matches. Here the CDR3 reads CASSEFSGTGVYGYTF. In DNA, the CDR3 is TGTGCCAGCAGTGAATTCTCCGGGACAGGGGTCTATGGCTACACCTTC.

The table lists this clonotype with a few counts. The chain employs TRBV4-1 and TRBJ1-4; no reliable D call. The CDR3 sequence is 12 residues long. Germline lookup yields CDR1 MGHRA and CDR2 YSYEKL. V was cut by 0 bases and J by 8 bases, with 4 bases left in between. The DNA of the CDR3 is TGCGCCAGCAGCCAAGAGCAGGAAAAACTGTTTTTT. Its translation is CASSQEQEKLFF.

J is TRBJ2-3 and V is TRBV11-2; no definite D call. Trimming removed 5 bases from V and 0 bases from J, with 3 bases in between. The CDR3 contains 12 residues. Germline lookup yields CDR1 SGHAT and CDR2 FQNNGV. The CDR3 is CASSPSTDTQYF. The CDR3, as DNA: TGTGCCAGCAGCCCCAGCACAGATACGCAGTATTTT.

This CDR3 is CSAPDRTGNTIYF. The CDR3 nucleotides are TGCAGTGCTCCCGACAGGACTGGAAACACCATATATTTT. The chain recombines TRBV20-1 with TRBJ1-3; possible D gene TRBD1, 6 bases. Germline V gene lookup returns CDR1 DFQATT and CDR2 SNEGSKA (reference sequence). The CDR3 sequence is 13 residues long. V lost 5 bases to trimming and J lost 2 bases, with 10 bases between them.

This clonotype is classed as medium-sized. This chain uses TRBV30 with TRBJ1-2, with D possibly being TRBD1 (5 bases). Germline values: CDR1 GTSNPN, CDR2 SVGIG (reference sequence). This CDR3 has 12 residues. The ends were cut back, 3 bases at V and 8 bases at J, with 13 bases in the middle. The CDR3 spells CAWRVGTLGYTF. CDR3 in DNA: TGTGCCTGGAGGGTAGGGACCCTCGGCTACACCTTC.

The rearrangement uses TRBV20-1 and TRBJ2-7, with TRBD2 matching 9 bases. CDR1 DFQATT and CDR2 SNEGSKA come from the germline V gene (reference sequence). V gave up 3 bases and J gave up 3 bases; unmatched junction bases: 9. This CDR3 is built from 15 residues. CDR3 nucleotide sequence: TGCAGTGCTAGTGTCGCTAGCGGGGTAGTCTACGAGCAGTACTTC. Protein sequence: CSASVASGVVYEQYF.

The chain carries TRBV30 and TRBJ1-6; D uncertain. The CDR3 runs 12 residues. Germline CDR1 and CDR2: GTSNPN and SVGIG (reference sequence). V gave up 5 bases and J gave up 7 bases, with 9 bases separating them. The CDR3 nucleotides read TGTGCCTGGCTACAGCCCAATTCACCCCTCCACTTT. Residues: CAWLQPNSPLHF. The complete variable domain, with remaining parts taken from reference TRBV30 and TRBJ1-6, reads SQTIHQWPATLVQPVGSPLSLECTVEGTSNPNLYWYRQAAGRGLQLLFYSVGIGQISSEVPQNLSASRPQDRQFILSSKKLLLSDSGFYLCAWLQPNSPLHFGNGTRLTVT.

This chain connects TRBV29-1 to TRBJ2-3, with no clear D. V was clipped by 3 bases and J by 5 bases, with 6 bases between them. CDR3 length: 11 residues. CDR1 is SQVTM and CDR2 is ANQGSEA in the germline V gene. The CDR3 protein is CSVDHGDTQYF. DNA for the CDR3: TGCAGCGTTGATCATGGAGATACGCAGTATTTT.

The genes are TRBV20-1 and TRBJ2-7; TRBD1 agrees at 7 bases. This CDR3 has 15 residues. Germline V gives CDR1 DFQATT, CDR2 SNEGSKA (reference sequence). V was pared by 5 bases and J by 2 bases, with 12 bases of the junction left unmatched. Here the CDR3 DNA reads TGCAGTGCTGATAAACTCCAGGGGGTTCCCTACGAGCAGTACTTC. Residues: CSADKLQGVPYEQYF.

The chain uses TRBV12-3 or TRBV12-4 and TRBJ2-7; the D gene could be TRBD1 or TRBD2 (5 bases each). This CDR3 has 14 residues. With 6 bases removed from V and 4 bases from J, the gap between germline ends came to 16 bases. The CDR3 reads CASSPGRSAYEQYF. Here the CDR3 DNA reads TGTGCCAGCAGCCCGGGACGGAGCGCGTACGAGCAGTACTTC.

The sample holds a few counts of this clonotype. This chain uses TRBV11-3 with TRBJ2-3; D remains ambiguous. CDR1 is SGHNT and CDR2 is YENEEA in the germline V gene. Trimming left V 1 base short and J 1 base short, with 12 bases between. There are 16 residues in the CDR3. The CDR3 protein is CASSLGERLGTDTQYF. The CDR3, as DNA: TGTGCCAGCAGCTTAGGGGAAAGACTGGGCACAGATACGCAGTATTTT.

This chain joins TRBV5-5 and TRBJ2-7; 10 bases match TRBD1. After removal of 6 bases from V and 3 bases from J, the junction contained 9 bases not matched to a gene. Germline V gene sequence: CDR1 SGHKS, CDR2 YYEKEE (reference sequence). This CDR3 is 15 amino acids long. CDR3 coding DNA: TGTGCCAGCATCGCATCCGGGACAGGGGACTACGAGCAGTACTTC. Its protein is CASIASGTGDYEQYF.

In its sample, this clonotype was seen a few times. In nucleotides, the CDR3 is TGTGCCAGCAGTTATTCCCGGGGGACAGGGGATTCACCCCTCCACTTT. Its protein product is CASSYSRGTGDSPLHF. The V and J genes are TRBV6-5 and TRBJ1-6, with 10 bases that match TRBD1. Germline V gene lookup returns CDR1 MNHEY and CDR2 SVGAGI. V lost 3 bases and J lost 8; bases outside the gene matches: 7. This CDR3 has 16 residues.

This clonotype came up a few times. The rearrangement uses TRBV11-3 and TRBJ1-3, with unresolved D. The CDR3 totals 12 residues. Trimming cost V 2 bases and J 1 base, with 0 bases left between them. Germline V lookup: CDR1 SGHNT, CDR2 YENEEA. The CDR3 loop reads CASSLSGNTIYF. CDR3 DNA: TGTGCCAGCAGCTTATCTGGAAACACCATATATTTT.

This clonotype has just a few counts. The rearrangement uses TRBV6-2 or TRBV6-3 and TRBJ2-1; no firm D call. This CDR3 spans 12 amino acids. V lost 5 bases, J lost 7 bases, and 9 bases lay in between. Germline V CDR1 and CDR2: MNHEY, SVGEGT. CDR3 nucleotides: TGTGCCAGCAGTCCTAGTGATAATGAGCAGTTCTTC. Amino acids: CASSPSDNEQFF.

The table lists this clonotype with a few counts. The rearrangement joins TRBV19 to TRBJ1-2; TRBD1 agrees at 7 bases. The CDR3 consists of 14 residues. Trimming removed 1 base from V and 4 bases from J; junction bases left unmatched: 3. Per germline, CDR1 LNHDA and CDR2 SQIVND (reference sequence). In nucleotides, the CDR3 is TGTGCCAGTAGTATAGGTGGACAGGTCTATGGCTACACCTTC. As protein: CASSIGGQVYGYTF. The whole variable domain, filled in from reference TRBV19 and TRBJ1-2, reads DGGITQSPKYLFRKEGQNVTLSCEQNLNHDAMYWYRQDPGQGLRLIYYSQIVNDFQKGDIAEGYSVSREKKESFPLTVTSAQKNPTAFYLCASSIGGQVYGYTFGSGTRLTVV.

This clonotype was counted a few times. The CDR3 DNA is TGTGCCAGCAGCTTAGGATTGAATCAGCCCCAGCATTTT. Its translation: CASSLGLNQPQHF. The chain is built from TRBV11-2 and TRBJ1-5; D unclear. This CDR3 spans 13 amino acids. The germline gives CDR1 SGHAT, CDR2 FQNNGV. With 1 base removed from V and 4 bases from J, the gap between germline ends came to 5 bases.

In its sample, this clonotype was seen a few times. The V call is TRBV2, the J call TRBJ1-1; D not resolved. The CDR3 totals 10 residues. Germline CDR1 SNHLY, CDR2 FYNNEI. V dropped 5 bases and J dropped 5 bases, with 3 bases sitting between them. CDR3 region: CASSWTEAFF. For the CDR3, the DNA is TGTGCCAGCAGTTGGACTGAAGCTTTCTTT.

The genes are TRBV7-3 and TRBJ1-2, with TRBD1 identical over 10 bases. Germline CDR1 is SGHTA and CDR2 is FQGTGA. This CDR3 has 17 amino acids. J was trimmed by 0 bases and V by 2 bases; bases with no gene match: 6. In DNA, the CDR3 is TGTGCCAGCAGCTTATTAGGGGGACAGGGGACTAACTATGGCTACACCTTC. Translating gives CASSLLGGQGTNYGYTF.